This T cell receptor (beta chain) was identified during a study of OX40 agonist ivuxolimab in advanced cancers. Method: immunoSEQ multiplex PCR; TCRdb's copy keeps in-frame clones and lacks some. Here the sample spans around 64,000 clones, more than 75% being singletons. The CDR3 runs to 14 residues. Germline values: CDR1 SGHNT, CDR2 YENEEA. The V gene lost 0 bases and the J gene lost 0 bases, with 6 bases spanning the gap. The starting material was CD4+ or CD8+ T cells sorted from blood, obtained in a trial of the OX40 agonist ivuxolimab. This chain connects TRBV11-3 to TRBJ2-7; no clear D. The receptor was derived from an adult with an advanced solid tumor such as melanoma, head and neck, liver or kidney cancer. CDR3 amino acids: CASSLDSGSYEQYF. The CDR3 bases are TGTGCCAGCAGCTTAGATTCAGGCTCCTACGAGCAGTACTTC.